This TCR beta chain came from a study of shared clonotypes between healthy human individuals. The wider study: Donors had three CD4 naive, three CD4 memory, two CD8 naive and one CD8 memory plate apiece.

Method: immunoSEQ multiplex PCR; TCRdb's copy keeps in-frame clones and lacks some. The sample holds 2 million to 2.5 million clones, under 97% seen once. To note about this clone: Its antigen remains unidentified. Additional DNA sequences in this sample encode the identical CDR3.

This CDR3 has 11 residues. V lost 4 bases and J lost 1, with 4 bases in between. CDR1 is SQVTM and CDR2 is ANQGSEA in the germline V gene. Findings of the study overall: Among donors, sharing of clonotypes was expected to be affected by sequencing depth.

The receptor comes from a man aged 18 to 29 in good health. The sequenced sample consisted of naive CD4+ T cells sorted from blood. Subset defined: CD45RA+ positively selected. The J gene is TRBJ1-1, the V gene TRBV29-1; D remains unclear. CDR3 in amino acids: CSVGENTEAFF. CDR3 in DNA: TGCAGCGTTGGTGAGAACACTGAAGCTTTCTTT.